This T cell receptor (beta chain) emerged from a study of a mutant IDH1 vaccine in newly diagnosed glioma. Study summary: Treated patients showed a male proportion of approximately 62%, a female proportion of around 38%, and a mean age of about 41 years.

Time point noted: week 5, during vaccination. In the vaccine, a single dose held 300 ug of the mutant IDH1 20-mer peptide, along with topical imiquimod. Remarks on this clone: Its antigen is still unknown.

V was trimmed by 5 bases and J by 2 bases, leaving 20 bases between them. There are 17 residues in the CDR3. CDR1 and CDR2 from the germline V gene are SGHTA and FQGNSA. Assay: immunoSEQ multiplex PCR; the TCRdb copy retains only in-frame clones and omits some. Of some 29,000 clones in the sample, about 90% were seen once. This sample comprised peripheral blood mononuclear cells (PBMCs), obtained from a glioma patient whose treatment included an IDH1 peptide vaccine. The sequence was collected from a woman in her thirties or forties with glioma. Some clones in this sample may be carry-over from other donors' samples. The V gene is TRBV7-2, the J gene TRBJ2-3; D tentatively fits TRBD1 or TRBD2 (5 bases each). The CDR3 sequence is CASSPSGTPTDTDTQYF. The CDR3 region has the DNA TGTGCCAGCAGCCCCTCCGGGACCCCTACCGACACAGATACGCAGTATTTT.